Presented here are 27 T cell receptor beta chains from one specimen sequenced in a study of cytomegalovirus exposure and HLA in healthy donors. This PCR relied on a set of 60 Vbeta primers and 13 Jbeta primers. Measured with immunoSEQ multiplex PCR; TCRdb has only the in-frame clones, and not every one. The table records fewer than 100,000 clones, about 77% of them present only once. The specimen was PBMCs. These receptors originate from a male donor in good health and CMV-seropositive.

CDR3 in amino acids: CASSSLAEISQETQYF. CDR3 sequence (DNA): TGTGCCAGCAGTTCGTTAGCGGAGATCAGTCAAGAGACCCAGTACTTC. The chain uses TRBV28 and TRBJ2-5; D is possibly TRBD2 (6 bases). The CDR3 runs 16 residues. V was shortened by 4 bases and J by 2 bases, with 17 bases between the two germline ends. CDR1 is MDHEN and CDR2 is SYDVKM in the germline V gene.

The chain recombines TRBV19 with TRBJ2-6; 7 nucleotides agree with TRBD1. The CDR3 contains 16 residues. Germline CDR1 is LNHDA and CDR2 is SQIVND (reference sequence). J gave up 1 base and V 3 bases, and 3 bases lay outside the gene matches. CDR3 region: CASSMIQGSGANVLTF. Written as DNA, the CDR3 is TGTGCCAGTAGTATGATACAGGGGTCTGGGGCCAACGTCCTGACTTTC.

The chain employs TRBV11-2 and TRBJ1-1; D might be TRBD1 (5 bases). V lost 5 bases and J lost 0, with 16 bases in between. The CDR3 sequence is 16 residues long. Germline V lookup: CDR1 SGHAT, CDR2 FQNNGV. The CDR3: CASSPRWTSMNTEAFF. CDR3 nucleotide sequence: TGTGCCAGCAGCCCACGTTGGACATCCATGAACACTGAAGCTTTCTTT.

In this sample, this clone turned up a few times. V is TRBV6-6 and J is TRBJ1-2, with D maybe TRBD1 (6 bases). The V gene's germline CDR1 is MNHNY and CDR2 SVGAGI (reference sequence). The CDR3 length is 14 residues. The ends were cut back, 0 bases at V and 3 bases at J, with 8 bases in the middle. The DNA for the CDR3 is TGTGCCAGCAGTTACTCGCCAGGGGACTATGGCTACACCTTC. This sequence encodes CASSYSPGDYGYTF.

This clone is a singleton in its sample. The CDR3 region is CASSKGQGAASNQPQHF. In DNA form, the CDR3 reads TGTGCCAGTAGTAAAGGACAGGGAGCTGCAAGCAATCAGCCCCAGCATTTT. V gene TRBV19 combines with J gene TRBJ1-5; 8 bases agree with TRBD1. The CDR3 consists of 17 residues. J gave up 1 base and V 4 bases, and 9 bases lay outside the gene matches. Germline V gene sequence: CDR1 LNHDA, CDR2 SQIVND (reference sequence).

The genes are TRBV27 and TRBJ1-2; perhaps TRBD1 as D (6 bases). Trimming took off 3 bases at V and 3 bases at J, with 11 bases between the two ends. The germline gives CDR1 MNHEY, CDR2 SMNVEV (reference sequence). The CDR3 has 14 residues. The CDR3 coding sequence is TGTGCCAGCAGTTTGCGGGGGACACACTATGGCTACACCTTC. Encoded protein: CASSLRGTHYGYTF.

The chain carries TRBV7-9 and TRBJ2-7; possibly TRBD1 for D (5 bases). Per the germline V gene, CDR1 is SEHNR and CDR2 is FQNEAQ (reference sequence). The V end lost 7 bases, the J end lost 7 bases, and 20 bases lay between the germline ends. CDR3 length: 14 residues. In nucleotides, the CDR3 is TGTGCCAGCACGTTTACAGGCGAGTCTCTGGAGCAGTACTTC. As protein: CASTFTGESLEQYF.

The genes are TRBV4-1 and TRBJ1-5, with D possibly TRBD1 on 5 matching bases. This CDR3 spans 16 amino acids. V lost 0 bases and J 3 bases, leaving 12 bases between the germline ends. Germline loops: CDR1 MGHRA, CDR2 YSYEKL. The CDR3: CASSQDRGWDNQPQHF. CDR3 nucleotide sequence: TGCGCCAGCAGCCAAGATCGGGGGTGGGACAATCAGCCCCAGCATTTT.

This CDR3 reads CASSSMTNTQYF. CDR3 coding DNA: TGTGCCAGCAGTTCCATGACTAATACGCAGTATTTT. The V and J genes are TRBV6-5 and TRBJ2-3; D may be TRBD2 (5 bases). The V end was cut by 4 bases, the J end by 7 bases, with 9 bases between. The germline V gene has CDR1 MNHEY and CDR2 SVGAGI. The CDR3 sequence is 12 residues long.

The chain is built from TRBV7-9 and TRBJ1-5; the D gene is possibly TRBD1 (5 bases). V gave up 5 bases and J gave up 7 bases, with 18 bases separating them. Germline lookup yields CDR1 SEHNR and CDR2 FQNEAQ (reference sequence). This CDR3 is 15 amino acids long. The CDR3 here is CASSAGVGGEQPQHF. DNA of the CDR3: TGTGCCAGCAGCGCCGGGGTGGGGGGGGAACAGCCCCAGCATTTT.

The chain employs TRBV2 and TRBJ2-5, with TRBD2 as a possible D gene (8 bases). This CDR3 contains 16 residues. V was shortened by 5 bases and J by 5 bases, with 21 bases between the two germline ends. Germline V gene data show CDR1 as SNHLY and CDR2 as FYNNEI. The CDR3 nucleotides read TGTGCCAGCAGTCAACAGGGGCTAGCGGGCACGGAGACCCAGTACTTC. This translates into CASSQQGLAGTETQYF.

The chain recombines TRBV5-6 with TRBJ1-5; a weak D match, TRBD1 (6 bases). Germline V CDR1 and CDR2: SGHDT, YYEEEE. CDR3 length: 13 amino acids. Trimming cost V 2 bases and J 6 bases, with 9 bases left between them. The CDR3 here is CASSFQGCQPQHF. DNA for the CDR3: TGTGCCAGCAGCTTCCAGGGGTGTCAGCCCCAGCATTTT.

The chain links TRBV4-1 to TRBJ2-7; D ambiguous. Trimming stripped 3 bases from V and 3 bases from J, with 9 bases between. The CDR3 loop spans 13 amino acids. Per the germline V gene, CDR1 is MGHRA and CDR2 is YSYEKL. CDR3 residues: CASSQETSYEQYF. The CDR3, as DNA: TGCGCCAGCAGCCAGGAGACGAGCTACGAGCAGTACTTC.

J is TRBJ2-7 and V is TRBV5-4; 14 bases match TRBD2. Germline V gene lookup returns CDR1 SGHNT and CDR2 YYREEE (reference sequence). The CDR3 totals 14 residues. The V and J ends lost 0 bases and 7 bases, in that order; junction bases with no gene match: 0. CDR3 coding DNA: TGTGCCAGCAGCTTGGGACTAGCGGGAGGGGAGCAGTACTTC. Protein product: CASSLGLAGGEQYF. The whole variable domain, filled in from reference TRBV5-4 and TRBJ2-7, reads ETGVTQSPTHLIKTRGQQVTLRCSSQSGHNTVSWYQQALGQGPQFIFQYYREEENGRGNFPPRFSGLQFPNYSSELNVNALELDDSALYLCASSLGLAGGEQYFGPGTRLTVT.

The gene calls are TRBV6-5 and TRBJ2-7; TRBD2 matches 10 bases. Germline CDR1 is MNHEY and CDR2 is SVGAGI. V was clipped by 3 bases and J by 2 bases; unmatched bases: 4. CDR3 length: 15 residues. CDR3 in DNA: TGTGCCAGCAGTTATGGGACTAGCGTACCCTACGAGCAGTACTTC. Translating it yields CASSYGTSVPYEQYF.

By proportion, this clone is medium-sized. The chain carries TRBV4-2 and TRBJ2-6; D gene ambiguous. This CDR3 spans 16 amino acids. The V and J ends lost 0 bases and 0 bases respectively, with 6 bases between them. Per germline, CDR1 LGHNA and CDR2 YNFKEQ. CDR3 in DNA: TGTGCCAGCAGCCAAGATGGAGTCTCTGGGGCCAACGTCCTGACTTTC. Translated: CASSQDGVSGANVLTF.

This clone was picked up a small number of times. This chain joins TRBV15 and TRBJ1-5; TRBD1 is a possible D gene (6 bases). Trimming pared 3 bases from V and 4 bases from J, leaving 7 bases between. The CDR3 has 13 residues. CDR1 and CDR2 (germline): LNHNV, YYDKDF (reference sequence). The CDR3 DNA follows: TGTGCCACCAGCAGCGACAGGAATCAGCCCCAGCATTTT. It codes for CATSSDRNQPQHF.

V usage is TRBV30 and J usage is TRBJ2-6; D possibly corresponds to TRBD2 (6 bases). Trimming removed 4 bases from V and 0 bases from J, with 7 bases in between. Looked up from germline, CDR1 is GTSNPN and CDR2 is SVGIG (reference sequence). CDR3 size: 14 residues. The CDR3, as DNA: TGTGCCTGGACCGGGGGCTCTGGGGCCAACGTCCTGACTTTC. This translates into CAWTGGSGANVLTF. The complete variable domain, with remaining parts taken from reference TRBV30 and TRBJ2-6, reads SQTIHQWPATLVQPVGSPLSLECTVEGTSNPNLYWYRQAAGRGLQLLFYSVGIGQISSEVPQNLSASRPQDRQFILSSKKLLLSDSGFYLCAWTGGSGANVLTFGAGSRLTVL.

This clone has a single count. The chain links TRBV5-4 to TRBJ2-1; 9 bases agree with TRBD1. Unmatched junction bases numbered 1, after V lost 2 bases and J lost 7 bases. The germline CDR1 and CDR2 sequences are SGHNT and YYREEE (reference sequence). CDR3 size: 13 residues. This chain's CDR3 is CASSFGTGNEQFF. In DNA, the CDR3 is TGTGCCAGCAGCTTCGGGACAGGGAATGAGCAGTTCTTC.

This rearrangement joins TRBV28 to TRBJ2-7; TRBD1 aligns across 9 bases. This CDR3 region has 18 residues. Trimming cost V 5 bases and J 6 bases; bases outside gene matches: 20. Germline CDR1 reads MDHEN; CDR2 reads SYDVKM. The CDR3 region is CASSHGTIAGTGRAEQYF. The CDR3, as DNA: TGTGCCAGCAGTCACGGAACAATAGCCGGGACAGGGCGCGCCGAGCAGTACTTC.

The chain's CDR3 is CASSPRQGETQYF. The CDR3 DNA is TGTGCCAGCAGCCCAAGACAGGGAGAGACCCAGTACTTC. The V call is TRBV11-3, the J call TRBJ2-5, with 7 bases fitting TRBD1. The junction had 4 bases not matched to a gene; V was cut back by 5 bases and J by 4 bases. The CDR3 loop spans 13 amino acids. The germline V gene encodes CDR1 SGHNT and CDR2 YENEEA.

Here the CDR3 DNA reads TGTGCCAGCAGTTATGTAGGGGCCGTACTCAGGCCCCAGCATTTT. This encodes CASSYVGAVLRPQHF. The chain employs TRBV6-5 and TRBJ1-5; a weak D match, TRBD1 (5 bases). This CDR3 region has 15 residues. Germline V gives CDR1 MNHEY, CDR2 SVGAGI. Trimming shortened V by 3 bases and J by 9 bases, and 18 bases separated the two germline ends.

The table lists this clone with a count of one. The chain joins TRBV19 to TRBJ2-6, with TRBD2 matching 14 bases. From germline, CDR1 is LNHDA and CDR2 SQIVND (reference sequence). The CDR3 consists of 17 residues. The V and J ends lost 3 bases and 6 bases, in that order; junction bases with no gene match: 4. This chain's CDR3 is CASSMTSGRVVANVLTF. For the CDR3, the DNA is TGTGCCAGTAGTATGACTAGCGGGAGGGTTGTGGCCAACGTCCTGACTTTC.

This chain connects TRBV6-5 to TRBJ1-5; D is ambiguous. This CDR3 is built from 13 residues. Trimming left V 6 bases short and J 0 bases short, with 6 bases between. Germline V gene data show CDR1 as MNHEY and CDR2 as SVGAGI. This chain's CDR3 is CASRLNSNQPQHF. DNA of the CDR3: TGTGCCAGCAGACTGAATAGCAATCAGCCCCAGCATTTT.

The rearrangement uses TRBV7-6 and TRBJ2-1; 7 bases match TRBD2. The V gene's germline CDR1 is SGHVS and CDR2 FNYEAQ. V trimming: 4 bases; J trimming: 9 bases; junction bases outside the gene matches: 18. The CDR3 is made up of 17 amino acids. The chain's CDR3 is CASSSTAGTTSLGEQFF. Here the CDR3 DNA reads TGTGCCAGCAGCTCCACCGCCGGGACTACCTCCCTTGGTGAGCAGTTCTTC.

This chain connects TRBV9 to TRBJ1-5, with D possibly TRBD1 on 6 matching bases. The germline gives CDR1 SGDLS, CDR2 YYNGEE. V was cut by 3 bases and J by 4 bases, with 11 bases left in between. The CDR3 covers 14 residues. The CDR3 spells CASSASQGNQPQHF. DNA of the CDR3: TGTGCCAGCAGCGCGTCACAGGGAAATCAGCCCCAGCATTTT.

The CDR3 loop is CASILGTLPSYEQYF. The CDR3, as DNA: TGTGCCAGCATATTAGGGACATTGCCATCCTACGAGCAGTACTTC. The rearrangement links TRBV5-8 to TRBJ2-7; D is possibly TRBD1 (6 bases). The V and J ends lost 6 bases and 1 base respectively, with 17 bases between them. The CDR3 is 15 residues long. The germline V gene has CDR1 SGHTS and CDR2 YDEGEE.